The T cell receptor beta chain under discussion was sequenced for a study of naive and memory T cell subsets. Worth noting for this clonotype: Its antigen is unknown.

Overall study findings and caveats: Findings for naive and memory subsets could not be checked against ground truth. Each distinct alpha or beta sequence counts as one clonotype. TCR counts from RNA may reflect activation-linked expression changes. Possibly reflecting memory cells re-expressing CD45RA, a few larger clonotypes occurred in naive repertoires, especially CD8. Gini index rose across naive, CM, EM and EMRA in CD4 and CD8.

The beta constant-region primer was an equimolar mix of two oligonucleotides covering TRBC1 and TRBC2. The ligated cDNA underwent four PCR rounds using SP2 and nested alpha and beta constant-region primers. Each CDR3 protein is one row after TCRdb ran MiXCR on the UMI-ligation and nested PCR reads. The sample includes approximately 100,000 distinct CDR3 sequences, about 14% of them seen just once. The CDR3 has 12 residues. V was clipped by 4 bases and J by 7 bases, with 10 bases between them. Per germline, CDR1 GTSNPN and CDR2 SVGIG (reference sequence). The clonotype was recovered from a human donor in good health. What was sequenced was naive CD8+ T cells from blood. This rearrangement joins TRBV30 to TRBJ2-2, with D unclear. CDR3: CAWMTDYGELFF. In DNA, the CDR3 is TGTGCCTGGATGACCGATTACGGGGAGCTGTTTTTT. The complete variable domain, with remaining parts taken from reference TRBV30 and TRBJ2-2, reads SQTIHQWPATLVQPVGSPLSLECTVEGTSNPNLYWYRQAAGRGLQLLFYSVGIGQISSEVPQNLSASRPQDRQFILSSKKLLLSDSGFYLCAWMTDYGELFFGEGSRLTVL.